Below are 16 T cell receptor beta chains sequenced from a single sample in a study of shared clonotypes between healthy human individuals. Positively selected for CCR7, the CD45RO-negative cells used as naive CD8 cells excluded terminally differentiated effector memory CD45RA+ cells. Measured with immunoSEQ multiplex PCR; TCRdb has only the in-frame clones, and not every one. The table lists more than 2 million clones, just under 95% of them singletons. The specimen was naive CD8+ T cells sorted from blood. The receptors here all came from a young man in good health.

The gene calls are TRBV18 and TRBJ2-7; tentative D call: TRBD1 (5 bases). Germline assignment: CDR1 KGHSH and CDR2 LQKENI. Trimming stripped 0 bases from V and 3 bases from J, with 6 bases between. The CDR3 is made up of 13 amino acids. The CDR3 region has the DNA TGTGCCAGCTCACCACCGACAGACTACGAGCAGTACTTC. As protein: CASSPPTDYEQYF.

This clone was observed once. The rearrangement links TRBV10-1 to TRBJ2-3; D unclear. The CDR3 contains 15 residues. CDR1 WNHNN and CDR2 SYGVQD come from the germline V gene (reference sequence). V lost 0 bases, J lost 2 bases, and 9 bases lay in between. CDR3 sequence (DNA): TGCGCCAGCAGTGAGTCGGTCGACCCCACAGATACGCAGTATTTT. Its protein is CASSESVDPTDTQYF.

This chain uses TRBV19 with TRBJ1-1; no clear D. Germline lookup yields CDR1 LNHDA and CDR2 SQIVND (reference sequence). CDR3 length: 13 residues. V lost 7 bases and J 4 bases, leaving 13 bases between the germline ends. Written as DNA, the CDR3 is TGTGCCAGTACCCTCCTTACGGCCACTGAAGCTTTCTTT. Translating gives CASTLLTATEAFF. Together with reference TRBV19 and TRBJ1-1, the CDR3 gives the full variable domain: DGGITQSPKYLFRKEGQNVTLSCEQNLNHDAMYWYRQDPGQGLRLIYYSQIVNDFQKGDIAEGYSVSREKKESFPLTVTSAQKNPTAFYLCASTLLTATEAFFGQGTRLTVV.

V gene TRBV4-3 combines with J gene TRBJ2-3; D unresolved. Germline assignment: CDR1 LGHNA and CDR2 YSLEER. The V gene lost 0 bases and the J gene lost 1 base, with 8 bases spanning the gap. This CDR3 has 15 residues. CDR3 nucleotide sequence: TGCGCCAGCAGCCAAGATGGTCTAGGCACAGATACGCAGTATTTT. Its protein product is CASSQDGLGTDTQYF.

CDR3 DNA sequence: TGTGCCAGCAGCTTGGGTCCCGTCCAAGAGACCCAGTACTTC. It codes for CASSLGPVQETQYF. The rearrangement links TRBV7-2 to TRBJ2-5; D gene uncertain. V was clipped by 3 bases and J by 1 base, with 9 bases between them. Germline V gives CDR1 SGHTA, CDR2 FQGNSA. There are 14 residues in the CDR3.

The rearrangement uses TRBV9 and TRBJ2-5; TRBD2 aligns across 12 bases. Germline V lookup: CDR1 SGDLS, CDR2 YYNGEE. The length of the CDR3 is 15 residues. J gave up 5 bases and V 6 bases, and 8 bases lay outside the gene matches. The CDR3 spells CASTLEGTSGETQYF. For the CDR3, the DNA is TGTGCCAGCACCCTAGAGGGGACTAGCGGGGAGACCCAGTACTTC.

This clone was picked up one time. The chain's CDR3 is CASSRTGVNQPQHF. The CDR3 DNA reads TGTGCCAGCAGTCGAACAGGAGTTAATCAGCCCCAGCATTTT. The rearrangement uses TRBV9 and TRBJ1-5; D may be TRBD1 (5 bases). Trimming shortened V by 5 bases and J by 4 bases, and 13 bases separated the two germline ends. This CDR3 has 14 amino acids. CDR1 SGDLS and CDR2 YYNGEE come from the germline V gene.

This chain uses TRBV27 with TRBJ2-1; possibly TRBD2 for D (5 bases). The germline gives CDR1 MNHEY, CDR2 SMNVEV (reference sequence). The CDR3 length is 13 residues. Deletions cut 8 bases from V and 2 bases from J, with 10 bases between. CDR3 nucleotides: TGTGCCAGCGGGAGCTCCCCCTACAATGAGCAGTTCTTC. Its translation is CASGSSPYNEQFF.

The J gene is TRBJ2-2, the V gene TRBV11-2, with TRBD1 matching over 7 bases. The J segment lost 1 base and the V segment lost 4 bases, leaving 3 bases of the junction unmatched. Germline-derived CDR1 and CDR2 are SGHAT and FQNNGV. There are 15 residues in the CDR3. The CDR3, as DNA: TGTGCCAGCAGCTGGGACAGATGGAACACCGGGGAGCTGTTTTTT. As protein: CASSWDRWNTGELFF.

The chain combines TRBV9 with TRBJ2-7; a possible D gene is TRBD2 (5 bases). The CDR3 covers 13 residues. Trimming shortened V by 0 bases and J by 7 bases, and 11 bases separated the two germline ends. In germline, CDR1 is SGDLS, CDR2 YYNGEE. CDR3 residues: CASSVGEGQEQYF. CDR3 sequence (DNA): TGTGCCAGCAGCGTAGGAGAGGGCCAGGAGCAGTACTTC. The whole variable domain, remainder taken from reference TRBV9 and TRBJ2-7, is DSGVTQTPKHLITATGQRVTLRCSPRSGDLSVYWYQQSLDQGLQFLIQYYNGEERAKGNILERFSAQQFPDLHSELNLSSLELGDSALYFCASSVGEGQEQYFGPGTRLTVT.

CDR3 nucleotide sequence: TGTGCCATCAGTGTGGGGCGAGGCACCGGGGAGCTGTTTTTT. This sequence encodes CAISVGRGTGELFF. The V call is TRBV10-3, the J call TRBJ2-2; perhaps TRBD1 as D (5 bases). Germline loops: CDR1 ENHRY, CDR2 SYGVKD. Trimming left V 4 bases short and J 4 bases short, with 10 bases between. The CDR3 is made up of 14 amino acids.

The chain couples TRBV29-1 to TRBJ2-7; D ambiguous. Germline CDR1 is SQVTM and CDR2 is ANQGSEA. Trimming stripped 4 bases from V and 5 bases from J, with 12 bases between. The CDR3 runs 12 residues. CDR3 in DNA: TGCAGCGTTGGTAACGAAGGCCACGAGCAGTACTTC. This sequence encodes CSVGNEGHEQYF.

The chain is built from TRBV21-1 and TRBJ2-7; whether TRBD2, the table's D call, matches the DNA was not checked. TRBV21-1 is a recognized pseudogene. The CDR3 loop spans 12 amino acids. This chain's CDR3 is CASSNAGYEQYF. CDR3 in DNA: TGTGCCAGCAGCAACGCGGGATACGAGCAGTACTTC.

The chain carries TRBV18 and TRBJ2-7; 7 bases align to TRBD1. Germline values: CDR1 KGHSH, CDR2 LQKENI. V lost 2 bases and J lost 3; bases outside the gene matches: 4. The CDR3 runs to 14 residues. CDR3 in amino acids: CASSPGTAYYEQYF. CDR3 DNA: TGTGCCAGCTCACCAGGGACAGCCTACTACGAGCAGTACTTC.

CDR3 nucleotide sequence: TGCGCCAGCAGTGAGTCCGGGACATCGTCCTACGAGCAGTACTTC. This gives the protein CASSESGTSSYEQYF. V and J are TRBV10-1 and TRBJ2-7; maybe TRBD1 (6 bases). This CDR3 is 15 amino acids long. V lost 0 bases and J lost 1, with 10 bases in between. Germline values: CDR1 WNHNN, CDR2 SYGVQD (reference sequence).

The V and J genes are TRBV6-1 and TRBJ1-3, with TRBD1 matching over 8 bases. J was trimmed by 2 bases and V by 8 bases; bases with no gene match: 5. The germline V gene encodes CDR1 MNHNS and CDR2 SASEGT. This CDR3 region has 14 residues. CDR3 sequence: CASVNRGTGNTIYF. DNA for the CDR3: TGTGCCAGCGTAAACAGGGGGACTGGAAACACCATATATTTT.